This T cell receptor (beta chain) was recovered during a study of long-term antiretroviral therapy in people with HIV. Broader study findings: HIV repertoires spanned narrower CDR3 length ranges than controls.

Of note for this clone: What it binds is unknown.

Survey-level immunoSEQ v3.0 assays were run. Here immunoSEQ multiplex PCR was the method, and the copy in TCRdb shows in-frame clones only, minus some. The table shows tens of thousands of clones, with around four fifths occurring only once. The V gene's germline CDR1 is SGHAT and CDR2 FQNNGV. V lost 1 base and J lost 1, with 2 bases in between. The CDR3 covers 12 residues. At least two post-ART and at least one pre-ART PBMC sample were available for each donor. It was in the United States that all participants with HIV were treated. The material sequenced was unsorted PBMCs, taken 0.4 years after starting antiretroviral therapy. The clonotype comes from a man between 45 and 60 years old with HIV. This rearrangement joins TRBV11-2 to TRBJ2-7; no clear D gene. CDR3 nucleotide sequence: TGTGCCAGCAGCTTAGGGTCCTACGAGCAGTACTTC. Translated: CASSLGSYEQYF.